Listed below are T cell receptor beta chains from one sample, sequenced in a study of early T cells in non-severe SARS-CoV-2 infection. TCRdb reprocessed the 5' RACE reads via MiXCR and lists one record per CDR3 protein. Found here are some 81,000 distinct CDR3 sequences, more than 7.5% of them singletons; the top ten hold 4.5% to 5%. The source material was whole blood. The receptors come from an adult who was a healthcare worker with PCR-confirmed SARS-CoV-2 infection or an uninfected control (not recorded which). Both conserved end residues are part of each CDR3. Each record gives: V gene, clone size, J gene, D gene, CDR3 protein, CDR3 DNA. The D gene is left open where the match is weak. Clone size is given for some rows only: seen once, a few or many times, or a class if the clone is expanded.

V: TRBV27; size: many; J: TRBJ2-1; D: NA; CDR3: CASSGSKRGNEQFF; DNA: TGTGCCAGCAGTGGGTCTAAGAGGGGGAATGAGCAGTTCTTC
V: TRBV24-1; size: many; J: TRBJ2-3; D: NA; CDR3: CATSVLNTQYF; DNA: TGTGCCACCTCCGTCCTAAATACGCAGTATTTT
V: TRBV7-3; size: NA; J: TRBJ2-1; D: NA; CDR3: CASSQGPDDEQFF; DNA: TGTGCCAGCAGCCAAGGACCCGATGATGAGCAGTTCTTC
V: TRBV7-6; size: few; J: TRBJ2-1; D: TRBD2; CDR3: CASSLGPAGGRDNEQFF; DNA: TGTGCCAGCAGCTTAGGGCCGGCGGGAGGGCGAGACAATGAGCAGTTCTTC
V: TRBV30; size: NA; J: TRBJ2-5; D: NA; CDR3: CAWSGPRTGTQYF; DNA: TGTGCCTGGAGTGGGCCCAGGACGGGGACCCAGTACTTC
V: TRBV4-1; size: few; J: TRBJ2-7; D: NA; CDR3: CASSQDIVTYEQYF; DNA: TGCGCCAGCAGCCAAGATATAGTGACCTACGAGCAGTACTTC
V: TRBV20-1; size: many; J: TRBJ2-1; D: NA; CDR3: CSARTGWEQFF; DNA: TGCAGTGCTAGAACAGGTTGGGAGCAGTTCTTC
V: TRBV11-1; size: few; J: TRBJ2-5; D: TRBD1; CDR3: CASSLGQGGNRLLETQYF; DNA: TGTGCCAGCAGCCTGGGACAGGGGGGGAATCGCCTTTTGGAGACCCAGTACTTC
V: TRBV6-5; size: NA; J: TRBJ1-4; D: NA; CDR3: CASSHDSFGEKLFF; DNA: TGTGCCAGCAGCCACGACAGTTTCGGTGAAAAACTGTTTTTT
V: TRBV10-3; size: few; J: TRBJ1-1; D: TRBD1; CDR3: CAINRGVLTEAFF; DNA: TGTGCCATCAACAGGGGAGTTCTCACTGAAGCTTTCTTT
V: TRBV12-3/TRBV12-4; size: NA; J: TRBJ1-2; D: NA; CDR3: CASSFPWTDYGYTF; DNA: TGTGCCAGCAGTTTTCCTTGGACAGACTATGGCTACACCTTC
V: TRBV6-2/TRBV6-3; size: few; J: TRBJ1-1; D: TRBD1; CDR3: CASSRGQGPFF; DNA: TGTGCCAGCAGTCGGGGACAGGGGCCTTTCTTT
V: TRBV20-1; size: many; J: TRBJ2-1; D: TRBD2; CDR3: CSGTSGMDEQFF; DNA: TGCAGTGGGACTAGCGGGATGGATGAGCAGTTCTTC